This T cell receptor beta chain was recorded in a study of T cells in Graves' hyperthyroidism and ophthalmopathy. Diagnostic assessment was based on clinical symptoms, serum thyroxine and TRAb, thyroid ultrasound and orbital computed tomography. Regions amplified from RNA transcripts were the TCR beta CDR3 regions. The HTBI set primed first-round TCR CDR3 RT-PCR. TCRdb fed the multiplex PCR reads into MiXCR, producing one record per CDR3 protein. The table has 400,000 to 550,000 distinct CDR3 sequences, 24% seen once; the top ten hold approximately 11%. This clonotype has ten or more counts. The antigen is unknown. Overall study results and limits: Within blood appeared most thyroid clonotypes that had expanded above 0.001.

Trimming took 3 bases from V and 2 from J; bases not matched to a gene: 2. From germline, CDR1 is SGHNT and CDR2 YYREEE (reference sequence). The CDR3 runs 17 residues. This TCR was sampled from a woman aged 25 to 39 with Graves' ophthalmopathy. The chain combines TRBV5-4 with TRBJ2-1; TRBD2 matches 16 bases. What was sequenced was blood. This CDR3 reads CASSSGTSGGAYNEQFF. CDR3 bases: TGTGCCAGCAGCTCAGGGACTAGCGGGGGGGCCTACAATGAGCAGTTCTTC.